This entry concerns a single T cell receptor beta chain. This specimen belongs to a study of glioma-infiltrating T cells after dendritic cell vaccination. The protocol was immunoSEQ multiplex PCR, while the TCRdb copy is restricted to in-frame clones and leaves out a portion. The table shows around 90,000 clones, with roughly 83% occurring only once. This receptor was taken from a human donor with glioblastoma. This specimen consisted of blood, obtained before dendritic cell vaccination.

Written as DNA, the CDR3 is TGTGCCAGCAGTTACAGGGGCGACTCTGGAAACACCATATATTTT. This codes for CASSYRGDSGNTIYF. This chain connects TRBV6-5 to TRBJ1-3, with D maybe TRBD1 (5 bases). CDR3 size: 15 residues. Trimming left V 2 bases short and J 0 bases short, with 8 bases between. Germline lookup yields CDR1 MNHEY and CDR2 SVGAGI.